These 25 T cell receptor beta chains were all obtained from the same sample, sequenced in a study of T-cell reconstitution after alpha-beta-depleted transplantation in children. A TCRbeta library incorporating unique molecular identifiers was prepared. Via MiXCR, TCRdb re-called the PCR reads, giving one row per CDR3 protein. The data hold fewer than 700,000 distinct CDR3 sequences, with around 13% observed a single time. The sequences come from PBMCs, mostly from graft donor cells, collected 360 days after TCRalphabeta/CD19-depleted stem cell transplant. The receptors come from a male patient under 18 who had a stem cell transplant for acute myeloid leukemia, so the T cells may come from the graft donor.

A few counts support this clonotype. The rearrangement links TRBV20-1 to TRBJ1-5; possible D gene TRBD1, 5 bases. Germline assignment: CDR1 DFQATT and CDR2 SNEGSKA (reference sequence). The V and J ends lost 2 bases and 0 bases respectively, with 17 bases between them. The CDR3 consists of 17 residues. The CDR3 loop is CSARRAGSGASNQPQHF. As DNA, the CDR3 is TGCAGTGCTAGAAGGGCCGGGTCTGGGGCTAGCAATCAGCCCCAGCATTTT.

This clonotype was seen ten or more times. V and J are TRBV6-2 or TRBV6-3 and TRBJ2-1, with a tentative D call TRBD1 (5 bases). Trimming cost V 7 bases and J 3 bases, with 16 bases left between them. The germline V gene has CDR1 MNHEY and CDR2 SVGEGT. The CDR3 has 15 amino acids. The CDR3 region is CASIATAYLYNEQFF. CDR3 DNA: TGTGCCAGCATCGCGACAGCTTACCTCTACAATGAGCAGTTCTTC.

This clonotype was counted many times. This sequence joins TRBV20-1 and TRBJ2-7; perhaps TRBD2 as D (6 bases). Trimming pared 3 bases from V and 0 bases from J, leaving 12 bases between. Germline V gene sequence: CDR1 DFQATT, CDR2 SNEGSKA (reference sequence). CDR3 length: 14 amino acids. The CDR3 DNA is TGCAGTGCTAGGGGACTTCTCAGCTCCTACGAGCAGTACTTC. This codes for CSARGLLSSYEQYF.

This clonotype was recorded many times. The CDR3 DNA reads TGCAGTGCTAGCAGGGGATTATACGAGCAGTACTTC. It specifies CSASRGLYEQYF. V usage is TRBV20-1 and J usage is TRBJ2-7; perhaps TRBD1 as D (6 bases). CDR3 size: 12 residues. Trimming cost V 3 bases and J 4 bases, with 10 bases left between them. Germline values: CDR1 DFQATT, CDR2 SNEGSKA (reference sequence).

This clonotype was observed at least ten times. In DNA form, the CDR3 reads TGTGCCAGCAGTTCCCGACAGTACAAAAACATTCAGTACTTC. It is translated as CASSSRQYKNIQYF. V and J are TRBV6-2 or TRBV6-3 and TRBJ2-4; a possible D gene is TRBD1 (5 bases). Trimming left V 4 bases short and J 3 bases short, with 10 bases between. This CDR3 region has 14 residues. The germline gives CDR1 MNHEY, CDR2 SVGEGT.

Written as DNA, the CDR3 is TGTGCCAGCAGCCTCCAGTCCGGTACTTTCGTCAGCACTGAAGCTTTCTTT. It yields the protein CASSLQSGTFVSTEAFF. The genes are TRBV12-3 or TRBV12-4 and TRBJ1-1; D is uncertain. This CDR3 region has 17 residues. The V end lost 6 bases, the J end lost 4 bases, and 24 bases lay between the germline ends.

The chain recombines TRBV7-2 with TRBJ2-7; D not resolved. V gave up 2 bases and J gave up 4 bases, with 9 bases separating them. The CDR3 spans 13 residues. The germline CDR1 and CDR2 sequences are SGHTA and FQGNSA. The CDR3 DNA reads as TGTGCCAGCAGCTTATTCGGTCGATACGAGCAGTACTTC. It codes for CASSLFGRYEQYF. Full variable domain (missing parts from reference TRBV7-2 and TRBJ2-7): GAGVSQSPSNKVTEKGKDVELRCDPISGHTALYWYRQSLGQGLEFLIYFQGNSAPDKSGLPSDRFSAERTGGSVSTLTIQRTQQEDSAVYLCASSLFGRYEQYFGPGTRLTVT.

Worth noting for this clonotype: An end of the junction does not agree with germline; a read error may underlie this. The genes are TRBV3-1 and TRBJ1-3; the D is unclear. The CDR3 contains 16 residues. Germline V CDR1 and CDR2: LGHDT, YNNKEL (reference sequence). CDR3 region: CATSQVKTSSGNTIYF. Here the CDR3 DNA reads TGTGCCACCAGCCAAGTCAAGACGAGCTCTGGAAACACCATATATTTT.

In its sample, this clonotype was seen many times. The chain joins TRBV20-1 to TRBJ2-1; the match to TRBD2 covers 10 bases. This CDR3 is 12 amino acids long. V lost 2 bases and J lost 9; bases outside the gene matches: 1. Per germline, CDR1 DFQATT and CDR2 SNEGSKA (reference sequence). The CDR3 DNA sequence: TGCAGTGCTAGAACTAGCGGGACTGAGCAGTTCTTC. It specifies CSARTSGTEQFF.

This clonotype was observed a handful of times. This rearrangement joins TRBV7-9 to TRBJ2-1; no clear D. The CDR3 contains 16 residues. The V and J ends lost 10 bases and 3 bases respectively, with 22 bases between them. Looked up from germline, CDR1 is SEHNR and CDR2 is FQNEAQ (reference sequence). The CDR3 sequence is CAIEASGRLYYNEQFF. The DNA for the CDR3 is TGTGCCATCGAAGCGTCGGGCAGGCTGTACTACAATGAGCAGTTCTTC.

V usage is TRBV29-1 and J usage is TRBJ2-1; 9 bases match TRBD2. Germline V gene sequence: CDR1 SQVTM, CDR2 ANQGSEA. There are 16 residues in the CDR3. Trimming took 6 bases from V and 10 from J; bases not matched to a gene: 19. The CDR3 region is CSVQGSGGRATGEQFF. The DNA for the CDR3 is TGCAGCGTACAGGGTAGCGGCGGGAGGGCCACTGGCGAGCAGTTCTTC.

The chain has TRBV7-4 and TRBJ2-5; D remains ambiguous. The CDR3 extends over 14 amino acids. Germline V gene data show CDR1 as SGHVT and CDR2 as SQSDAQ. V dropped 5 bases and J dropped 5 bases, with 15 bases sitting between them. The CDR3 DNA sequence: TGTGCCAGCAGCCATTCGTCGTCACGGGAGACCCAGTACTTC. Its translation: CASSHSSSRETQYF.

J is TRBJ2-1 and V is TRBV20-1; D possibly uses TRBD1 or TRBD2 (5 bases each). Trimming pared 4 bases from V and 8 bases from J, leaving 27 bases between. The germline V gene has CDR1 DFQATT and CDR2 SNEGSKA (reference sequence). The CDR3 totals 17 residues. CDR3 in DNA: TGCAGTGCTACTAAGGGCAGGGCAAACTTCGGGGACGATGAGCAGTTCTTC. This codes for CSATKGRANFGDDEQFF.

This clonotype has a handful of counts. The chain joins TRBV6-1 to TRBJ2-5, with no clear D. CDR3 length: 13 amino acids. V lost 6 bases to trimming and J lost 2 bases, with 10 bases between them. From germline, CDR1 is MNHNS and CDR2 SASEGT. The chain's CDR3 is CASRRDLQETQYF. The CDR3 coding sequence is TGTGCCAGCAGGCGAGACTTACAAGAGACCCAGTACTTC.

The CDR3 DNA is TGCAGTGCTTCGGACGCCACTCCCGGGAATGAAAAACTGTTTTTT. It codes for CSASDATPGNEKLFF. The chain uses TRBV20-1 and TRBJ1-4; no firm D call. The CDR3 sequence is 15 residues long. Germline V gene sequence: CDR1 DFQATT, CDR2 SNEGSKA (reference sequence). The V gene lost 5 bases and the J gene lost 5 bases, with 18 bases spanning the gap.

The chain uses TRBV28 and TRBJ2-7; TRBD1 agrees at 9 bases. This CDR3 has 15 residues. Losses at the gene ends were 7 bases for V and 0 bases for J; bases not matched to a gene: 7. Per the germline V gene, CDR1 is MDHEN and CDR2 is SYDVKM. The CDR3 is CASTPGQGDSYEQYF. The CDR3 nucleotides read TGTGCCAGCACCCCGGGACAGGGTGACTCCTACGAGCAGTACTTC. Full variable domain (remainder filled in from reference TRBV28 and TRBJ2-7): DVKVTQSSRYLVKRTGEKVFLECVQDMDHENMFWYRQDPGLGLRLIYFSYDVKMKEKGDIPEGYSVSREKKERFSLILESASTNQTSMYLCASTPGQGDSYEQYFGPGTRLTVT.

This clonotype was seen a few times. The chain is built from TRBV20-1 and TRBJ2-1; 11 bases are a match to TRBD2. V shed 3 bases, J shed 6 bases, and the junction held 10 bases outside the gene matches. Germline V gene sequence: CDR1 DFQATT, CDR2 SNEGSKA (reference sequence). CDR3 length: 16 residues. The CDR3 DNA reads as TGCAGTGCTAGTGGGCTGACTAGCGGGATCACCAATGAGCAGTTCTTC. This sequence encodes CSASGLTSGITNEQFF.

This clonotype occurred many times. The rearrangement uses TRBV7-9 and TRBJ2-3; 9 positions match TRBD2. Trimming removed 5 bases from V and 2 bases from J; junction bases left unmatched: 5. The CDR3 runs 15 residues. Germline lookup yields CDR1 SEHNR and CDR2 FQNEAQ (reference sequence). The CDR3 sequence: CASSQAGGLTDTQYF. For the CDR3, the DNA is TGTGCCAGCAGCCAAGCGGGAGGCCTCACAGATACGCAGTATTTT.

This chain uses TRBV11-2 with TRBJ2-5; tentatively, D is TRBD2 (5 bases). Trimming took 7 bases from V and 5 from J, leaving 17 bases between them. Per the germline V gene, CDR1 is SGHAT and CDR2 is FQNNGV. This CDR3 has 14 residues. The CDR3, as DNA: TGTGCCAGCACCCTAGGGCGGGCTATGGAGACCCAGTACTTC. Its translation is CASTLGRAMETQYF.

This clonotype came up a few times. This chain links TRBV5-1 with TRBJ2-5; 11 bases align to TRBD2. CDR1 SGHRS and CDR2 YFSETQ come from the germline V gene. J gave up 2 bases and V 4 bases, and 7 bases lay outside the gene matches. This CDR3 spans 16 amino acids. This chain's CDR3 is CASSPRTSGFQETQYF. DNA for the CDR3: TGCGCCAGCAGCCCTCGGACTAGCGGGTTTCAAGAGACCCAGTACTTC.

The table lists this clonotype with a few counts. The chain carries TRBV5-4 and TRBJ2-7; possible D gene TRBD2, 6 bases. This CDR3 is 14 amino acids long. Germline CDR1 is SGHNT and CDR2 is YYREEE (reference sequence). Trimming cost V 0 bases and J 4 bases, with 11 bases left between them. CDR3: CASSLERVVYEQYF. The CDR3 coding sequence is TGTGCCAGCAGCTTGGAGCGGGTGGTGTACGAGCAGTACTTC.

The rearrangement joins TRBV6-5 to TRBJ2-2, with 10 bases lining up with TRBD2. Per the germline V gene, CDR1 is MNHEY and CDR2 is SVGAGI. The CDR3 has 17 amino acids. Trimming cost V 2 bases and J 7 bases; bases outside gene matches: 10. Written as DNA, the CDR3 is TGTGCCAGCAGTTACGGAGCGGGAGGGCTAATGGTCGGGGAGCTGTTTTTT. It specifies CASSYGAGGLMVGELFF.

CDR3 sequence reads: CASSTGWDYEQYF. CDR3 bases: TGCGCCAGCAGCACAGGGTGGGACTACGAGCAGTACTTC. This chain links TRBV5-1 with TRBJ2-7, with a possible D match to TRBD1 (6 bases). Germline V gene lookup returns CDR1 SGHRS and CDR2 YFSETQ. Deletions cut 4 bases from V and 3 bases from J, with 11 bases between. The CDR3 is 13 amino acids.

The chain couples TRBV29-1 to TRBJ2-1, with 7 bases identical to TRBD1. The germline V gene has CDR1 SQVTM and CDR2 ANQGSEA. CDR3 length: 14 residues. V shed 4 bases, J shed 0 bases, and the junction held 3 bases outside the gene matches. This CDR3 is CSVVDRSSYNEQFF. In nucleotides, the CDR3 is TGCAGCGTTGTGGACAGGAGCTCCTACAATGAGCAGTTCTTC.

The genes are TRBV20-1 and TRBJ2-7; D may be TRBD2 (6 bases). The CDR3 loop spans 12 amino acids. Looked up from germline, CDR1 is DFQATT and CDR2 is SNEGSKA (reference sequence). The CDR3 here is CRGGPLFYEQYF. CDR3 DNA: TGCAGGGGGGGTCCTCTCTTTTACGAGCAGTACTTC.